Listed here are 27 T cell receptor beta chains from one sample, sequenced in a study of shared clonotypes between healthy human individuals. Data came from immunoSEQ multiplex PCR; TCRdb stores just in-frame clones and leaves some out. The sample lists about 1.5 million clones; approximately 98% were seen once. Specimen: naive CD4+ T cells sorted from blood. Specified subset: CD45RA+ positively selected. All receptors come from a young man in good health.

This chain joins TRBV2 and TRBJ2-7, with D maybe TRBD1 (5 bases). The CDR3 has 13 amino acids. V lost 5 bases, J lost 3 bases, and 11 bases lay in between. In germline, CDR1 is SNHLY, CDR2 FYNNEI. The CDR3 region has the DNA TGTGCCAGCAGTAGACAGTCTCTCTACGAGCAGTACTTC. Its translation is CASSRQSLYEQYF.

The chain has TRBV18 and TRBJ2-5, with a possible D match to TRBD1 (6 bases). Germline CDR1 reads KGHSH; CDR2 reads LQKENI. With 6 bases removed from V and 5 bases from J, the gap between germline ends came to 13 bases. This CDR3 comprises 13 residues. This CDR3 reads CASSLTGPETQYF. The CDR3 DNA reads TGTGCCAGCTCCCTGACAGGTCCGGAGACCCAGTACTTC.

This chain connects TRBV18 to TRBJ2-1, with 8 nucleotides matching TRBD2. The CDR3 covers 17 residues. The J segment lost 0 bases and the V segment lost 4 bases, leaving 8 bases of the junction unmatched. Germline V lookup: CDR1 KGHSH, CDR2 LQKENI. In DNA, the CDR3 is TGTGCCAGCTCACAGCTAGCGGGCCCGGGCTCCTACAATGAGCAGTTCTTC. It is translated as CASSQLAGPGSYNEQFF.

Comments on this clone: The sample holds other DNA sequences that translate to the same CDR3. The J gene is TRBJ1-1, the V gene TRBV5-4; D possibly corresponds to TRBD1 (5 bases). This CDR3 is built from 14 residues. Germline CDR1 reads SGHNT; CDR2 reads YYREEE (reference sequence). V lost 4 bases and J 1 base, leaving 11 bases between the germline ends. The CDR3 reads CASSRGQGNTEAFF. In DNA form, the CDR3 reads TGTGCCAGCAGCCGAGGGCAGGGGAACACTGAAGCTTTCTTT.

The chain couples TRBV6-5 to TRBJ1-2; D gene uncertain. Germline values: CDR1 MNHEY, CDR2 SVGAGI. CDR3 size: 13 residues. Trimming removed 6 bases at V and 4 bases at J, with 12 bases between. The CDR3 DNA follows: TGTGCCAGCAGGGAAACGGCCGCCTATGGCTACACCTTC. Amino acid sequence: CASRETAAYGYTF.

The CDR3 nucleotides are TGTGCCAGCAGCTCCGGACAGGGGCGCTCTGGGGCCAACGTCCTGACTTTC. Its translation is CASSSGQGRSGANVLTF. The rearrangement uses TRBV7-3 and TRBJ2-6, with 9 bases fitting TRBD1. With 4 bases clipped from V and 0 bases from J, the junction kept 4 bases outside the gene matches. CDR3 length: 17 residues. Germline lookup yields CDR1 SGHTA and CDR2 FQGTGA.

The J gene is TRBJ2-5, the V gene TRBV7-9; perhaps TRBD1 as D (6 bases). V gave up 5 bases and J gave up 0 bases, with 10 bases separating them. Germline-derived CDR1 and CDR2 are SEHNR and FQNEAQ (reference sequence). CDR3 length: 14 residues. CDR3 nucleotide sequence: TGTGCCAGCAGCCCAACAGGGAACCAAGAGACCCAGTACTTC. Translated, it gives CASSPTGNQETQYF.

This clone was detected once. This sequence joins TRBV6-6 and TRBJ2-4, with 10 bases identical to TRBD2. J was trimmed by 8 bases and V by 6 bases; bases with no gene match: 10. Germline values: CDR1 MNHNY, CDR2 SVGAGI (reference sequence). The CDR3 is 15 residues long. CDR3 bases: TGTGCCAGCAGCCCCTCTAGCGGGAGAGAGGACATTCAGTACTTC. This sequence encodes CASSPSSGREDIQYF.

The chain couples TRBV19 to TRBJ1-5; possible D gene TRBD1, 5 bases. Germline V gene data show CDR1 as LNHDA and CDR2 as SQIVND (reference sequence). Trimming shortened V by 7 bases and J by 6 bases, and 25 bases separated the two germline ends. The CDR3 has 17 amino acids. CDR3 sequence (DNA): TGTGCCAGTAATCGCCGTTCAGGGCTATCTGGGTCTCAGCCCCAGCATTTT. Its translation is CASNRRSGLSGSQPQHF.

The chain couples TRBV27 to TRBJ2-7; D unresolved. The CDR3 runs to 13 residues. Deletions cut 0 bases from V and 2 bases from J, with 5 bases between. Germline V gene sequence: CDR1 MNHEY, CDR2 SMNVEV (reference sequence). DNA for the CDR3: TGTGCCAGCAGTTTATCGTTAGCCTACGAGCAGTACTTC. It specifies CASSLSLAYEQYF.

The chain's CDR3 is CASSEGFSTGELFF. The CDR3 coding sequence is TGTGCCAGCAGCGAGGGGTTTAGCACCGGGGAGCTGTTTTTT. V and J are TRBV6-6 and TRBJ2-2; TRBD1 or TRBD2 may be the D gene (5 bases each). V lost 6 bases and J 4 bases, leaving 12 bases between the germline ends. This CDR3 is built from 14 residues. CDR1 and CDR2 from the germline V gene are MNHNY and SVGAGI (reference sequence).

The sample holds one count of this clone. This chain links TRBV29-1 with TRBJ2-2, with TRBD2 as a possible D gene (6 bases). Trimming took 7 bases from V and 0 from J, leaving 15 bases between them. Germline assignment: CDR1 SQVTM and CDR2 ANQGSEA. The CDR3 sequence is 15 residues long. The DNA of the CDR3 is TGCAGCGCAAGACTAGGCACTACGAACACCGGGGAGCTGTTTTTT. This codes for CSARLGTTNTGELFF.

V and J are TRBV7-3 and TRBJ2-2, with D perhaps TRBD1 (6 bases). Germline V gives CDR1 SGHTA, CDR2 FQGTGA. The CDR3 is 16 residues long. With 5 bases removed from V and 2 bases from J, the gap between germline ends came to 15 bases. The CDR3 loop reads CASSVLPGQNTGELFF. CDR3 coding DNA: TGTGCCAGCAGCGTACTGCCGGGACAAAACACCGGGGAGCTGTTTTTT.

The V and J genes are TRBV6-5 and TRBJ1-2; TRBD1 aligns across 9 bases. CDR3 length: 14 residues. The ends lost 2 bases at V and 6 bases at J; junction bases unmatched: 4. Per germline, CDR1 MNHEY and CDR2 SVGAGI. The CDR3: CASSYVGQGNGYTF. DNA of the CDR3: TGTGCCAGCAGTTACGTGGGACAGGGAAATGGCTACACCTTC.

This sequence joins TRBV28 and TRBJ1-1; tentative D call: TRBD1 (6 bases). Per the germline V gene, CDR1 is MDHEN and CDR2 is SYDVKM. The CDR3 covers 14 residues. V lost 6 bases and J lost 5, with 16 bases in between. The CDR3 protein is CASSPQDSRTEAFF. CDR3 coding DNA: TGTGCCAGCAGCCCTCAGGACAGCCGGACTGAAGCTTTCTTT.

This chain uses TRBV4-1 with TRBJ2-1; 8 bases map to TRBD1. The germline gives CDR1 MGHRA, CDR2 YSYEKL. Trimming cost V 2 bases and J 13 bases; bases outside gene matches: 7. The CDR3 length is 13 residues. CDR3 sequence: CASSQRDRGVQFF. Written as DNA, the CDR3 is TGCGCCAGCAGCCAACGTGACAGGGGCGTTCAGTTCTTC.

Comments on this clone: At the DNA level, this CDR3 is encoded by other sequences in the same sample as well. The chain links TRBV6-5 to TRBJ1-1; D gene ambiguous. This CDR3 region has 14 residues. Trimming left V 0 bases short and J 5 bases short, with 10 bases between. Germline V lookup: CDR1 MNHEY, CDR2 SVGAGI. CDR3 sequence reads: CASSYSMVGTEAFF. CDR3 DNA: TGTGCCAGCAGTTACTCGATGGTAGGGACTGAAGCTTTCTTT.

The chain joins TRBV12-1 to TRBJ2-1; the listed D gene, TRBD2, was not tested against the DNA. TRBV12-1 is a documented pseudogene. The CDR3 extends over 13 amino acids. The CDR3 nucleotides are TGTGCCAGCACCCAAAGGGGGGGGGATGAGCAGTTCTTC. Protein product: CASTQRGGDEQFF.

The rearrangement uses TRBV28 and TRBJ2-7, with TRBD2 matching 7 bases. The germline V gene has CDR1 MDHEN and CDR2 SYDVKM. V gave up 6 bases and J gave up 1 base; unmatched junction bases: 6. The CDR3 runs 14 residues. The CDR3 nucleotides are TGTGCCAGCAGCAAAAGCGGGATTTCCTACGAGCAGTACTTC. Translation gives CASSKSGISYEQYF.

The rearrangement links TRBV29-1 to TRBJ2-5; 9 bases line up with TRBD1. The ends lost 4 bases at V and 2 bases at J; junction bases unmatched: 5. Germline V gene lookup returns CDR1 SQVTM and CDR2 ANQGSEA. CDR3 length: 14 residues. CDR3 DNA sequence: TGCAGCGTTGTGGGACAGGGCTCACAAGAGACCCAGTACTTC. Its translation: CSVVGQGSQETQYF.

The J gene is TRBJ1-2, the V gene TRBV30; D is undetermined. The CDR3 is 13 amino acids. The germline CDR1 and CDR2 sequences are GTSNPN and SVGIG (reference sequence). The ends were cut back, 2 bases at V and 8 bases at J, with 15 bases in the middle. The DNA of the CDR3 is TGTGCCTGGAGTCCCCCCGGGGAAAGGGGCTACACCTTC. Translation gives CAWSPPGERGYTF.

V and J are TRBV7-9 and TRBJ2-3; D unresolved. Germline V gene sequence: CDR1 SEHNR, CDR2 FQNEAQ (reference sequence). This CDR3 spans 12 amino acids. The ends were cut back, 5 bases at V and 8 bases at J, with 11 bases in the middle. CDR3 protein: CASSPEAPTQYF. CDR3 bases: TGTGCCAGCAGCCCAGAGGCTCCTACGCAGTATTTT.

The chain links TRBV5-1 to TRBJ2-1, with D possibly being TRBD1 or TRBD2 (5 bases each). Germline assignment: CDR1 SGHRS and CDR2 YFSETQ. The length of the CDR3 is 16 residues. Trimming shortened V by 4 bases and J by 0 bases, and 14 bases separated the two germline ends. CDR3 amino acids: CASSTRAGSSYNEQFF. CDR3 bases: TGCGCCAGCAGCACCAGAGCAGGGAGCTCCTACAATGAGCAGTTCTTC.

The rearrangement links TRBV18 to TRBJ1-2, with D unresolved. Trimming stripped 2 bases from V and 0 bases from J, with 13 bases between. The CDR3 is 16 residues long. The V gene's germline CDR1 is KGHSH and CDR2 LQKENI. CDR3 in amino acids: CASSPSAGSTNYGYTF. CDR3 sequence (DNA): TGTGCCAGCTCACCATCTGCAGGCAGTACTAACTATGGCTACACCTTC.

The V call is TRBV10-2, the J call TRBJ2-7; D gene ambiguous. CDR3 length: 14 residues. Germline V gene data show CDR1 as WSHSY and CDR2 as SAAADI. V was clipped by 0 bases and J by 2 bases, with 8 bases between them. CDR3: CASSESLTTYEQYF. CDR3 nucleotides: TGCGCCAGCAGTGAGTCGTTAACAACCTACGAGCAGTACTTC.

This rearrangement joins TRBV29-1 to TRBJ2-7; D not certain. Germline CDR1 is SQVTM and CDR2 is ANQGSEA. V gave up 5 bases and J gave up 1 base, with 3 bases separating them. This CDR3 region has 10 residues. Here the CDR3 reads CSVQSYEQYF. DNA for the CDR3: TGCAGCGTTCAATCCTACGAGCAGTACTTC.

The V call is TRBV7-8, the J call TRBJ1-5, with a weak D call TRBD1 (5 bases). CDR1 SGHVS and CDR2 FQNEAQ come from the germline V gene. V was shortened by 3 bases and J by 6 bases, with 12 bases between the two germline ends. The CDR3 is made up of 14 amino acids. CDR3 protein: CASSFPGGAQPQHF. Here the CDR3 DNA reads TGTGCCAGCAGCTTTCCAGGCGGGGCTCAGCCCCAGCATTTT.